This TCR beta chain was sequenced during a study of PD-1 blockade in classical Hodgkin lymphoma. For this clone: Its antigen is unidentified.

Clones were sequenced by immunoSEQ multiplex PCR, and TCRdb holds only the in-frame ones, with some missing. The sample carries 6,500 to 8,000 clones, 86% recorded once. Each patient relapsed following autologous stem cell transplantation, and prior brentuximab vedotin exposure differed. The study purified CD4+ T cells from thawed PBMCs using magnetic negative selection. Best response was recorded as complete response, partial response or progressive disease. Study-wide results and limits: Patients starting nivolumab less than 1 year after ASCT had lower diversity and were excluded from later analyses. There was a significant rise in CD4+ TCR diversity by C4D1, with no such rise for CD8+. Baseline diversity was lower in partial responders and progressors than complete responders.

With 5 bases removed from V and 4 bases from J, the gap between germline ends came to 14 bases. CDR1 is KGHSH, CDR2 LQKENI, per germline. The CDR3 runs to 14 residues. The chain combines TRBV18 with TRBJ1-1; D remains unclear. This sequence was found in a human donor with classical Hodgkin lymphoma. Sequences were derived from CD4+ T cells from blood, sampled at baseline. For the CDR3, the DNA is TGTGCCAGCTCATCCGTAGGGAGCCCCACTGAAGCTTTCTTT. It specifies CASSSVGSPTEAFF.